These T cell receptor beta chains were read from a single sample in a study of long-term antiretroviral therapy in people with HIV. TCRdb keeps only in-frame clones here, not all; method: immunoSEQ multiplex PCR. This table has 25,000 to 35,000 clones, about 96% appearing once. Sequencing used unsorted PBMCs, obtained 6.9 years after starting antiretroviral therapy. The receptor source for this set is a man aged 25-45 years with HIV. CDR3s include the opening cysteine and the closing phenylalanine or tryptophan. The D gene is left open where the match is weak. Some rows have no size entry. The others give once, few or many, or a class for an expanded clone.

D gene	V gene	clone size	J gene	CDR3 DNA	CDR3 protein
.	TRBV29-1	.	TRBJ1-2	TGCAGCGTTCGACAGGTCATTATCCCTGGCTACACCTTC	CSVRQVIIPGYTF
.	TRBV7-6	.	TRBJ2-1	TGTGCCAGCAGCCCACAGCGCCACAATGAGCAGTTCTTC	CASSPQRHNEQFF
.	TRBV4-3	once	TRBJ1-6	TGCGCCAGCAGCCAAGATACAGGTTCACCCCTCCACTTT	CASSQDTGSPLHF
TRBD2	TRBV7-7	once	TRBJ2-7	TGTGCTAGCAGCCCCGGACTAGCGGGATCCTACGAGCAGTACTTC	CASSPGLAGSYEQYF
.	TRBV4-1	once	TRBJ2-3	TGCGCCAGCAGCCTCATCCCCATCCGGTGGGGTTTTGCAGATACGCAGTATTTT	CASSLIPIRWGFADTQYF
TRBD1	TRBV2	.	TRBJ2-5	TGTGCCACCTCGGACAGGGGCCCTGCGGAGACCCAGTACTTC	CATSDRGPAETQYF
.	TRBV7-9	.	TRBJ2-3	TGTGCCAGCAGCTCAATGGGGGGTGGGACAGATACGCAGTATTTT	CASSSMGGGTDTQYF
.	TRBV7-3	once	TRBJ2-5	TGTGCCAGCAGCTTACAGGCAGGTGGAGAGACCCAGTACTTC	CASSLQAGGETQYF
TRBD2	TRBV4-1	.	TRBJ2-5	TGCGCCAGCAGCCAAGAGCAGCGGGGGGGCTGGGAGACCCAGTACTTC	CASSQEQRGGWETQYF
TRBD2	TRBV25-1	.	TRBJ2-1	TGTGCCAGCAATCGGGGGGGGTACAATGAGCAGTTCTTC	CASNRGGYNEQFF
TRBD2	TRBV7-9	.	TRBJ2-5	TGTGCCAGCAGCTTATGGGTAGCGGGAATAGGAGAGACCCAGTACTTC	CASSLWVAGIGETQYF
.	TRBV9	.	TRBJ2-3	TGTGCCAGCAGCGTACGCGGACTCACAGATACGCAGTATTTT	CASSVRGLTDTQYF
TRBD1	TRBV4-2	.	TRBJ1-1	TGTGCCAGCAGCCAAGAAGCGGGACAGGTGGAGAACACTGAAGCTTTCTTT	CASSQEAGQVENTEAFF
.	TRBV6-1	.	TRBJ2-2	TGTGCCAGCCCTGGCTCCACCGGGGAGCTGTTTTTT	CASPGSTGELFF
TRBD1	TRBV10-1	.	TRBJ2-6	TGCGCCAGCAGTGTAGAGGGGGCCGGGGCCAACGTCCTGACTTTC	CASSVEGAGANVLTF
.	TRBV5-6	.	TRBJ1-3	TGTGCCAGCAGCTTTATATCGAGGGCTCGAAACACCATATATTTT	CASSFISRARNTIYF
TRBD1	TRBV30	.	TRBJ1-3	TGTGCCTCGGGACAGGATGGGTCTGGAAACACCATATATTTT	CASGQDGSGNTIYF
TRBD1	TRBV9	.	TRBJ1-3	TGTGCCAGCAGCCCCGTGGGGGACAGGGGCCTCTCTGGAAACACCATATATTTT	CASSPVGDRGLSGNTIYF
TRBD2	TRBV4-2	.	TRBJ2-3	TGTGCCAGCAGCCAAGGGGCTAGCGGGGAAACAGATACGCAGTATTTT	CASSQGASGETDTQYF
.	TRBV20-1	.	TRBJ2-3	TGCAGTGCCCGACGGGTGGATACGCAGTATTTT	CSARRVDTQYF
TRBD1	TRBV4-3	.	TRBJ1-1	TGCGCCAGCAGCCAAGGGCCGAGGCTGTATTGGACAGGGAACACTGAAGCTTTCTTT	CASSQGPRLYWTGNTEAFF
.	TRBV11-2	.	TRBJ2-7	TGTGCCAGCAGCTTAGCGGCCGACAGCACCTACGAGCAGTACTTC	CASSLAADSTYEQYF
.	TRBV13	.	TRBJ2-5	TGTGCCAGCAGCCCCGGAGGCCGCCGTGGGACCCAGTACTTC	CASSPGGRRGTQYF
TRBD1	TRBV5-1	.	TRBJ1-2	TGCGCCAGCAGCTCCGTTAGAGAGGGGGCAAATGGCTACACCTTC	CASSSVREGANGYTF
.	TRBV30	.	TRBJ2-1	TGTGCCTGGAGTCCGAATGCCCTACAGGGCAAGCAGTTCTTC	CAWSPNALQGKQFF
TRBD1	TRBV2	.	TRBJ1-2	TGTGCCAGCCTGGGACAGGGGGTTCATGGCTACACCTTC	CASLGQGVHGYTF
.	TRBV4-1	.	TRBJ2-1	TGCGCCAGCAGCCATCCCGGAAGGGCAGGGAGCAGGGAGTCTGAGCAGTTCTTC	CASSHPGRAGSRESEQFF
TRBD1	TRBV5-6	.	TRBJ2-7	TGTGCCAGCAGCTTTAGGGACAGGGTTGGACTCAGCTCCTACGAGCAGTACTTC	CASSFRDRVGLSSYEQYF
.	TRBV13	once	TRBJ1-2	TGTGCCAGCGGGGCGGGGGGAAACTATGGCTACACCTTC	CASGAGGNYGYTF
.	TRBV7-6	.	TRBJ2-1	TGTGCCAGCAGCTTAAGGGTCTCCTACAATGAGCAGTTCTTC	CASSLRVSYNEQFF
TRBD1	TRBV5-6	.	TRBJ1-2	TGTGCCAGCAGCTTCAGGGACAGGGGAATCAATGGCTACACCTTC	CASSFRDRGINGYTF
.	TRBV6-5	.	TRBJ2-5	TGTGCCAGCAGTTACTCAAGTCAAGAGACCCAGTACTTC	CASSYSSQETQYF
TRBD2	TRBV2	.	TRBJ2-5	TGTGCCAGCAGCAAGGGACTAGCGGGGGGAAGAGAGACCCAGTACTTC	CASSKGLAGGRETQYF
.	TRBV5-6	.	TRBJ1-2	TGTGCCAGCAGCTTGATAGTTCGCGACTATGGCTACACCTTC	CASSLIVRDYGYTF
.	TRBV7-9	.	TRBJ2-7	TGTGCCAGCAGCTCCCCAGACAGCCCCTACGAGCAGTACTTC	CASSSPDSPYEQYF
.	TRBV5-1	.	TRBJ2-7	TGCGCCAGCACCAATTACGGAAGCTCCTACGAGCAGTACTTC	CASTNYGSSYEQYF
.	TRBV4-2	.	TRBJ1-3	TGTGCCAGCAGCCAAGGAAGAGAGGACACCATATATTTT	CASSQGREDTIYF
.	TRBV19	.	TRBJ2-7	TGTGCCAGTGGGACCGAGTACGAGCAGTACTTC	CASGTEYEQYF
.	TRBV28	.	TRBJ2-5	TGTGCCAGCAGTGAGGACAGTAGCCAAGAGACCCAGTACTTC	CASSEDSSQETQYF
.	TRBV25-1	.	TRBJ2-2	TGTGCCAGCAGGGCGGGGGGGGAGCTGTTTTTT	CASRAGGELFF
.	TRBV19	once	TRBJ1-2	TGTGCCAGTAGTCACGGGTATGGCTACACCTTC	CASSHGYGYTF
.	TRBV13	.	TRBJ2-7	TGTGCCAGCAACCAGGGGAGAATGGGTTACGAGCAGTACTTC	CASNQGRMGYEQYF
.	TRBV27	.	TRBJ2-2	TGTGCCAGCAGTTTAAGGGGGGCAGGCGGGAAGGCCGGGGAGCTGTTTTTT	CASSLRGAGGKAGELFF
.	TRBV6-6	once	TRBJ2-1	TGTGCCAGCAGTTCGAGCGTCCCCTACAATGAGCAGTTCTTC	CASSSSVPYNEQFF
.	TRBV6-1	.	TRBJ2-1	TGTGCCAGCACTCGGACAGAAAGCTCCTACAATGAGCAGTTCTTC	CASTRTESSYNEQFF
TRBD2	TRBV9	.	TRBJ2-7	TGTGCCAGCAGCCCCGGACTAGCGGGAGTGGGGTACGAGCAGTACTTC	CASSPGLAGVGYEQYF
.	TRBV4-3	.	TRBJ2-5	TGCGCCAGCAGCCGACCACCGGCTAGACAAGAGACCCAGTACTTC	CASSRPPARQETQYF
.	TRBV2	.	TRBJ1-1	TGTGCCAGCAGTGTTATTAAGGGGGACGCTGAAGCTTTCTTT	CASSVIKGDAEAFF
TRBD1	TRBV30	few	TRBJ1-2	TGTGCCTGGAGTGTTAGAGGACAGGGGGCGCGTTCCTATGGCTACACCTTC	CAWSVRGQGARSYGYTF
TRBD2	TRBV18	.	TRBJ2-2	TGTGCCAGCTCTCCGGGAGGCCCGGGCGGGGAGCTGTTTTTT	CASSPGGPGGELFF
.	TRBV5-1	.	TRBJ1-1	TGCGCCAGCAGCTCCACCCGCGGGTTTTTGAGGAACACTGAAGCTTTCTTT	CASSSTRGFLRNTEAFF
.	TRBV9	.	TRBJ2-2	TGTGCCAGCAGCTCCCAGACGGCGGTGGAGGGGGTTGGGGAGCTGTTTTTT	CASSSQTAVEGVGELFF
TRBD1	TRBV6-1	.	TRBJ2-7	TGTGCCAGCAGTGAGGCGTTTTCAGGGGGCCGCGGCTCCTACGAGCAGTACTTC	CASSEAFSGGRGSYEQYF
.	TRBV7-8	.	TRBJ1-5	TGTGCCAGCAGCTTGGAGCAGGGTTTTAGCAATCAGCCCCAGCATTTT	CASSLEQGFSNQPQHF
TRBD2	TRBV27	once	TRBJ2-7	TGTGCCAGCAGTTTAGACGTATCGTCTAGCGGGACCGGCGAGCAGTACTTC	CASSLDVSSSGTGEQYF